These 2 T cell receptor beta chains originate from one sample sequenced in a study of blood T cell repertoires in COVID-19. The assay was immunoSEQ multiplex PCR, and TCRdb's table has in-frame clones only and misses some. Of some 270,000 clones in the sample, around 93% were seen once. The material sequenced was PBMCs or T cells enriched from blood (not recorded which). Receptors were obtained from a man aged 40-55 years who had been exposed to COVID-19.

V and J are TRBV29-1 and TRBJ2-5; TRBD2 matches at 13 bases. The CDR3 covers 14 residues. V lost 3 bases and J lost 4; bases outside the gene matches: 2. Germline V CDR1 and CDR2: SQVTM, ANQGSEA. The CDR3 region is CSVDGLAGVETQYF. The CDR3 DNA is TGCAGCGTTGATGGACTAGCGGGAGTAGAGACCCAGTACTTC. The variable domain in full, completed from reference TRBV29-1 and TRBJ2-5, reads SAVISQKPSRDICQRGTSLTIQCQVDSQVTMMFWYRQQPGQSLTLIATANQGSEATYESGFVIDKFPISRPNLTFSTLTVSNMSPEDSSIYLCSVDGLAGVETQYFGPGTRLLVL.

J is TRBJ1-1 and V is TRBV30; D is unclear. The CDR3 is 12 residues long. The V gene lost 3 bases and the J gene lost 4 bases, with 9 bases spanning the gap. Germline V gene sequence: CDR1 GTSNPN, CDR2 SVGIG (reference sequence). Written as DNA, the CDR3 is TGTGCCTGGAGCGGTTCTAGCACTGAAGCTTTCTTT. Translated, it gives CAWSGSSTEAFF.